Listed below are T cell receptor beta chains from one sample, sequenced in a study of vaccination effects on CD4 cells after COVID-19. Their antigens remain unidentified. Here immunoSEQ multiplex PCR was the method, and the copy in TCRdb shows in-frame clones only, minus some. Here the sample spans about 31,000 clones, 55% to 75% being singletons. The material sequenced was CD4+ T cells from PBMCs cultured with HCoV-229E spike peptides, taken before COVID-19 vaccination. The source is a human donor who received a COVID-19 vaccine. The CDR3 runs from the conserved cysteine through the conserved F or W. Fields, in order: V gene, D gene, J gene, clone size, CDR3 DNA, CDR3 protein. D genes are given only for firm matches. A clone size is listed for some rows: how often the clone was seen (once, few, many), or a class if it is expanded.

V: TRBV6-2/TRBV6-3
D: TRBD1
J: TRBJ1-1
size: few
DNA: TGTGCCAGCAGTTACCCTCCGGGACAGGCTACCAAGAACACTGAAGCTTTCTTT
CDR3: CASSYPPGQATKNTEAFF

V: TRBV18
D: TRBD2
J: TRBJ2-6
size: NA
DNA: TGTGCCAGCTCACCTTTAGCGGGGAGGCTCTCTGGGGCCAACGTCCTGACTTTC
CDR3: CASSPLAGRLSGANVLTF

V: TRBV2
D: TRBD1
J: TRBJ2-3
size: few
DNA: TGTGCCACTGGGACAGGGACAGATACGCAGTATTTT
CDR3: CATGTGTDTQYF

V: TRBV12-3/TRBV12-4
D: NA
J: TRBJ1-3
size: few
DNA: TGTGCCAGCAGTTCGGGCTCTGGAAACACCATATATTTT
CDR3: CASSSGSGNTIYF

V: TRBV6-1
D: NA
J: TRBJ2-5
size: NA
DNA: TGTGCCAGCAGTGAACAGGGGCCGGGGACCCAGTACTTC
CDR3: CASSEQGPGTQYF

V: TRBV28
D: NA
J: TRBJ1-1
size: few
DNA: TGTGCCAGCACCCTGACAGGTACCAACACTGAAGCTTTCTTT
CDR3: CASTLTGTNTEAFF

V: TRBV10-3
D: TRBD1
J: TRBJ2-2
size: NA
DNA: TGTGCCTCGGTACAGGGGGCTGGAGGTGGCGGGGAGCTGTTTTTT
CDR3: CASVQGAGGGGELFF

V: TRBV9
D: TRBD1
J: TRBJ2-5
size: NA
DNA: TGTGCCAGCAGCTCTAGGGACAGGGGGTCGAGGGAGACCCAGTACTTC
CDR3: CASSSRDRGSRETQYF

V: TRBV29-1
D: TRBD2
J: TRBJ2-1
size: NA
DNA: TGCAGCGTGGAAAGCGGGAGAAACTACAATGAGCAGTTCTTC
CDR3: CSVESGRNYNEQFF

V: TRBV7-9
D: NA
J: TRBJ1-1
size: NA
DNA: TGTGCCAGCAGCTTAGTGGGGAGCAACACTGAAGCTTTCTTT
CDR3: CASSLVGSNTEAFF

V: TRBV12-3/TRBV12-4
D: NA
J: TRBJ2-3
size: NA
DNA: TGTGCCAGCAGTTGGCTGGGCGATACGCAGTATTTT
CDR3: CASSWLGDTQYF

V: TRBV30
D: NA
J: TRBJ1-1
size: NA
DNA: TGTGCCTGGAGTTTCTACGGCATGAACACTGAAGCTTTCTTT
CDR3: CAWSFYGMNTEAFF

V: TRBV24-1
D: NA
J: TRBJ1-5
size: NA
DNA: TGTGCCACCAGTGATCCGGGGGCGGGCAATCAGCCCCAGCATTTT
CDR3: CATSDPGAGNQPQHF

V: TRBV10-3
D: NA
J: TRBJ2-5
size: once
DNA: TGTGCCATCAGTGATAAGGGGGATGTGGAGACCCAGTACTTC
CDR3: CAISDKGDVETQYF

V: TRBV7-9
D: NA
J: TRBJ2-5
size: NA
DNA: TGTGCCAGCAGCCCCACGAGGGAGACCCAGTACTTC
CDR3: CASSPTRETQYF

V: TRBV18
D: NA
J: TRBJ2-2
size: NA
DNA: TGTGCCAGCTCACGGGGGCCAAACACCGGGGAGCTGTTTTTT
CDR3: CASSRGPNTGELFF

V: TRBV7-3
D: TRBD1
J: TRBJ2-7
size: NA
DNA: TGTGCCAGCAGCCGAGGACAGGAATACGAGCAGTACTTC
CDR3: CASSRGQEYEQYF

V: TRBV10-1
D: TRBD2
J: TRBJ2-7
size: NA
DNA: TGCGCCAGGCCACCTTCCCGGGGACTAGCGGACATTAACTCCTACGAGCAGTACTTC
CDR3: CARPPSRGLADINSYEQYF

V: TRBV15
D: NA
J: TRBJ1-3
size: NA
DNA: TGTGCCACCAGCAGAGATAGAGTTGCTGGAAACACCATATATTTT
CDR3: CATSRDRVAGNTIYF

V: TRBV3-1/TRBV3-2
D: NA
J: TRBJ2-7
size: NA
DNA: TGTGCCAGCAGCCAAGGTCTTAGCACCTTCTACGAGCAGTACTTC
CDR3: CASSQGLSTFYEQYF

V: TRBV6-5
D: NA
J: TRBJ2-1
size: NA
DNA: TGTGCCAGCAGAGTGAATGGCAGGGGTGATGAGCAGTTCTTC
CDR3: CASRVNGRGDEQFF

V: TRBV10-3
D: TRBD2
J: TRBJ2-2
size: NA
DNA: TGTGCCATCACTAGCGGGAGTAGTAACACCGGGGAGCTGTTTTTT
CDR3: CAITSGSSNTGELFF

V: TRBV27
D: NA
J: TRBJ2-7
size: NA
DNA: TGTGCCAGCAGTTTATACGGGACACCCTCCGAGCAGTACTTC
CDR3: CASSLYGTPSEQYF

V: TRBV10-3
D: TRBD1
J: TRBJ1-1
size: NA
DNA: TGTGCCATCAGTGCGACAGGGCGGGCTTTCTTT
CDR3: CAISATGRAFF

V: TRBV28
D: TRBD1
J: TRBJ1-2
size: NA
DNA: TGTGCCAGCCGACAGGGTGGCAACTATGGCTACACCTTC
CDR3: CASRQGGNYGYTF

V: TRBV18
D: TRBD1
J: TRBJ1-2
size: NA
DNA: TGTGCCAGCTCACCCGGGACAGGGGGCGGTAACTATGGCTACACCTTC
CDR3: CASSPGTGGGNYGYTF

V: TRBV21-1
D: NA
J: TRBJ1-1
size: NA
DNA: TGTGCCAGCAGCAAAGGGGCGGGATCGAACACTGAAGCTTTCTTT
CDR3: CASSKGAGSNTEAFF

V: TRBV11-3
D: NA
J: TRBJ2-2
size: once
DNA: TGTGCCAGCAGCTCCCGCCGGGGAGCTGTTTTT
CDR3: CASSSRRGAVF

V: TRBV3-1/TRBV3-2
D: NA
J: TRBJ2-1
size: NA
DNA: TGTGCCAGCAGCCAAGATTTCCCAGGTGAGCAGTTCTTC
CDR3: CASSQDFPGEQFF

V: TRBV5-1
D: NA
J: TRBJ2-7
size: NA
DNA: TGCGCCAGCAGCTTGGCCGGGAGACATTCCCTCTACGAGCAGTACTTC
CDR3: CASSLAGRHSLYEQYF

V: TRBV7-9
D: NA
J: TRBJ1-5
size: NA
DNA: TGTGCCAGCAGCGTCAGGCAGCCCCAGCATTTT
CDR3: CASSVRQPQHF

V: TRBV5-1
D: NA
J: TRBJ1-1
size: medium-sized
DNA: TGCGCCAGCAGCTCTGGACAGCCGAACACTGAAGCTTTCTTT
CDR3: CASSSGQPNTEAFF

V: TRBV15
D: NA
J: TRBJ1-5
size: NA
DNA: TGTGCCACCAGCAGGGGGCGAGTTAATCAGCCCCAGCATTTT
CDR3: CATSRGRVNQPQHF

V: TRBV5-1
D: TRBD2
J: TRBJ2-3
size: few
DNA: TGCGCCAGCAGCCTGGGGACTAGCGGAGGCACAGATACGCAGTATTTT
CDR3: CASSLGTSGGTDTQYF

V: TRBV28
D: NA
J: TRBJ2-2
size: NA
DNA: TGTGCCAGCAGCCCAGGGAACACCGGGGAGCTGTTTTTT
CDR3: CASSPGNTGELFF

V: TRBV7-2
D: NA
J: TRBJ2-1
size: NA
DNA: TGTGCCAGCAGCCCGTCACAGGGTCCCAATGAGCAGTTCTTC
CDR3: CASSPSQGPNEQFF

V: TRBV4-1
D: NA
J: TRBJ1-1
size: NA
DNA: TGCGCCAGCAGCCACCCCTCCGGAAGGGCTTTGAACACTGAAGCTTTCTTT
CDR3: CASSHPSGRALNTEAFF

V: TRBV6-2/TRBV6-3
D: NA
J: TRBJ1-1
size: once
DNA: TGTGCCAGCAGTTCGAGGGACCCCAGAGGGGCTGAAGCTTTCTTT
CDR3: CASSSRDPRGAEAFF

V: TRBV20-1
D: NA
J: TRBJ2-3
size: NA
DNA: TGCAGTGCTAGCCGGGACTTGGAGTATTTT
CDR3: CSASRDLEYF